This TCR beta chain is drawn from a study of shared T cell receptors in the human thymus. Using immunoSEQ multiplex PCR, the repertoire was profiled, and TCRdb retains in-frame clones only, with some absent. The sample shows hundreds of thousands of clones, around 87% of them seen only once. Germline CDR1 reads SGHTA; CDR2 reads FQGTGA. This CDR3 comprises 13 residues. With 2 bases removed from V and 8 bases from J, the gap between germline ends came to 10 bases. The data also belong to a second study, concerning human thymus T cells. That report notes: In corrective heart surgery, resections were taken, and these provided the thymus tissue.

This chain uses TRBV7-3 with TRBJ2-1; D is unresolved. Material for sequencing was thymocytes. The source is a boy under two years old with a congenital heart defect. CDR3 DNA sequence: TGTGCCAGCAGCTTAGACCGTCTAGATGAGCAGTTCTTC. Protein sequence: CASSLDRLDEQFF.